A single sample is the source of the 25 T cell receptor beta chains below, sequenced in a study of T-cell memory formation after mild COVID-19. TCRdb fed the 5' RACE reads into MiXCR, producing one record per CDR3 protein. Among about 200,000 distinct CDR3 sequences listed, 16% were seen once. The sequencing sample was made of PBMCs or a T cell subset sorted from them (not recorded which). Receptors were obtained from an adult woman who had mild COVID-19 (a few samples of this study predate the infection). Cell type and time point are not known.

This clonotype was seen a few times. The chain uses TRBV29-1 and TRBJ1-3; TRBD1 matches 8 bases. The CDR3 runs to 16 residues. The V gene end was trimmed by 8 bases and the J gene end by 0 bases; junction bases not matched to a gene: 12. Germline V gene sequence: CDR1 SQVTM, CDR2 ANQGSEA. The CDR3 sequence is CSPTATGANSGNTIYF. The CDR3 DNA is TGCAGCCCCACCGCGACAGGGGCCAACTCTGGAAACACCATATATTTT.

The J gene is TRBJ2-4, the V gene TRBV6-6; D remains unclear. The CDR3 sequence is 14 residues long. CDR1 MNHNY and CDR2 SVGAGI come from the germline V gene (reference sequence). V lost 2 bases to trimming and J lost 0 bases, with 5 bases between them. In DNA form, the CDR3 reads TGTGCCAGCAGTTACGAGGTAGCCAAAAACATTCAGTACTTC. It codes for CASSYEVAKNIQYF.

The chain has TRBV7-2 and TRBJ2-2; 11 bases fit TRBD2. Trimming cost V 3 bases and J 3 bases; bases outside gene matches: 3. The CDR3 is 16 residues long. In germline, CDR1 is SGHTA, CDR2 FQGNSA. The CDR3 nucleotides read TGTGCCAGCAGCTTTAGCGGGAGGGCCGACACCGGGGAGCTGTTTTTT. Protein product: CASSFSGRADTGELFF.

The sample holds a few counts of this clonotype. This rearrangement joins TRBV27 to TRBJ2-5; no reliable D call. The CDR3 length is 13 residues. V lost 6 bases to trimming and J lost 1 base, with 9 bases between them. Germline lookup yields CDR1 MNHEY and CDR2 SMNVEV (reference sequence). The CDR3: CASRVRPQETQYF. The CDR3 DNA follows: TGTGCCAGCAGGGTCAGACCCCAAGAGACCCAGTACTTC.

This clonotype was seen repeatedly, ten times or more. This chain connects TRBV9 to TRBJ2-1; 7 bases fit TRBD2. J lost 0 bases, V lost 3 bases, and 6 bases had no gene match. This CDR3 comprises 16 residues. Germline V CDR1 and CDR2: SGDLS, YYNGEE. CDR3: CASSARLAVSYNEQFF. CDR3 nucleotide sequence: TGTGCCAGCAGCGCCCGACTAGCCGTCTCCTACAATGAGCAGTTCTTC.

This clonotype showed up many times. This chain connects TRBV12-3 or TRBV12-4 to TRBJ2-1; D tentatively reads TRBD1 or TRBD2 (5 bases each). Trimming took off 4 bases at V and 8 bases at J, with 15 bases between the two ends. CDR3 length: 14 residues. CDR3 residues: CASSSNGAGDEQFF. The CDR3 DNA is TGTGCCAGCAGTTCCAACGGGGCTGGCGATGAGCAGTTCTTC.

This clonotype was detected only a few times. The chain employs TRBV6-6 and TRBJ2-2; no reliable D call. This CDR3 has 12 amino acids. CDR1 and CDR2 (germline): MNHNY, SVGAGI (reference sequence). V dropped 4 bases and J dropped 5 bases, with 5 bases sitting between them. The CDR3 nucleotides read TGTGCCAGCAGTTCTGAGACCGGGGAGCTGTTTTTT. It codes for CASSSETGELFF.

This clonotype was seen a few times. The CDR3 DNA follows: TGTGCCACCAGTGGGCGTCCGGGAGAGAACTACAATGAGCAGTTCTTC. This gives the protein CATSGRPGENYNEQFF. The J gene is TRBJ2-1, the V gene TRBV24-1, with D tentatively TRBD2 (6 bases). The germline V gene has CDR1 KGHDR and CDR2 SFDVKD. This CDR3 has 16 residues. The V end lost 5 bases, the J end lost 3 bases, and 16 bases lay between the germline ends.

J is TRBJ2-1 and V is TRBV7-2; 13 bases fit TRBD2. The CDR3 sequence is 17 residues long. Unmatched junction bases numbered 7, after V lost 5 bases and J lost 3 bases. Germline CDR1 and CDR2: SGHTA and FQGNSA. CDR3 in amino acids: CASSREGLAGLYNEQFF. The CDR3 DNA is TGTGCCAGCAGCAGGGAGGGACTAGCGGGACTCTACAATGAGCAGTTCTTC.

The CDR3 DNA follows: TGTGCCAGCAGTCGAGGACTAGCGGGAGTTTCCTACAATGAGCAGTTCTTC. Encoded protein: CASSRGLAGVSYNEQFF. This sequence joins TRBV5-4 and TRBJ2-1; the match to TRBD2 covers 13 bases. Germline-derived CDR1 and CDR2 are SGHNT and YYREEE (reference sequence). With V trimmed by 5 bases and J by 1 base, 6 bases remained unmatched. The CDR3 is made up of 17 amino acids.

CDR3 sequence (DNA): TGTGCCAGCAGCACCCGGGACACTCAGCAGTACTTC. This gives the protein CASSTRDTQQYF. The rearrangement uses TRBV11-2 and TRBJ2-7, with D possibly TRBD1 on 6 matching bases. Per germline, CDR1 SGHAT and CDR2 FQNNGV. The V gene lost 5 bases and the J gene lost 8 bases, with 13 bases spanning the gap. The CDR3 contains 12 residues.

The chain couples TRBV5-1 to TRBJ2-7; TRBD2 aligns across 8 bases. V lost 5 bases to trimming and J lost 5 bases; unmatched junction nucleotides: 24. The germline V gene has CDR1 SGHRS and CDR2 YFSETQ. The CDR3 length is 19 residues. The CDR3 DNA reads TGCGCCAGCAGATTCTGGATCACAAACTCGGGACTAGGTCGTAACGAGCAGTACTTC. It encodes CASRFWITNSGLGRNEQYF.

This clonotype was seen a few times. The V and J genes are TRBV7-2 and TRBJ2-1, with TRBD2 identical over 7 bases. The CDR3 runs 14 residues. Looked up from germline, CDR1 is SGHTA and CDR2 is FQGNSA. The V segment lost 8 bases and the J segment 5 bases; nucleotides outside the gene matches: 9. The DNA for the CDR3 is TGTGCCAGCGGGGCTAGCGGAGGCAACAATGAGCAGTTCTTC. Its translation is CASGASGGNNEQFF.

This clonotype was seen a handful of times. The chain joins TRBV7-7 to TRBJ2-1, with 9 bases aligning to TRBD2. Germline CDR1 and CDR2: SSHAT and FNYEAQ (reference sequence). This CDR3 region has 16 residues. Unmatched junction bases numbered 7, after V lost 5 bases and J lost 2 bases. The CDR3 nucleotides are TGTGCCAGCAGCCCAGCGGGGGGACAGACCTACAATGAGCAGTTCTTC. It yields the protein CASSPAGGQTYNEQFF.

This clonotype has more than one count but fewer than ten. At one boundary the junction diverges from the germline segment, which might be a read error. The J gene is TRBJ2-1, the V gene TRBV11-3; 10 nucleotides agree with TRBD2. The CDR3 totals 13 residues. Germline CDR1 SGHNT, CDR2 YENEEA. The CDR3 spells CASSPGEREGPVF. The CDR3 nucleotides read TGTGCCAGCAGCCCCGGCGAGCGGGAGGGCCCGGTCTTC.

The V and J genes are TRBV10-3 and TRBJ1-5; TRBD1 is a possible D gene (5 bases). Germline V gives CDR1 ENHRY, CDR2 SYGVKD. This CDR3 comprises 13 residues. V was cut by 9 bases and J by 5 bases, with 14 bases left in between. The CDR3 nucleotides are TGTGCCATTGCGGGGCGGGATGATCAGCCCCAGCATTTT. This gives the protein CAIAGRDDQPQHF.

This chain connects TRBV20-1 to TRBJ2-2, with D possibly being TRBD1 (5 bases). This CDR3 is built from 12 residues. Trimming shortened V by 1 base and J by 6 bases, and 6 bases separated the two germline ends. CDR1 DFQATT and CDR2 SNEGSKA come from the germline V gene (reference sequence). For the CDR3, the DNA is TGCAGTGCTAGAGCAGGGCCCGGGGAGCTGTTTTTT. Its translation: CSARAGPGELFF.

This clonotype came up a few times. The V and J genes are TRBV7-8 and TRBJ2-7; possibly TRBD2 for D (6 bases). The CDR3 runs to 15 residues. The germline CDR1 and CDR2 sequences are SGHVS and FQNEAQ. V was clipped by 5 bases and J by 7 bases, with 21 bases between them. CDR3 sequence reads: CASSPFSGPEREQYF. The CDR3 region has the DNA TGTGCCAGCAGCCCCTTTAGCGGCCCCGAGAGGGAGCAGTACTTC.

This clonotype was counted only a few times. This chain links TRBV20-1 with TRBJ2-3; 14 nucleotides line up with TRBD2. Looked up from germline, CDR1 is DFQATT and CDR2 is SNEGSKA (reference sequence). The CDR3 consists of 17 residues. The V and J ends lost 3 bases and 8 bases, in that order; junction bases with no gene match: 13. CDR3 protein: CSASRGLAGVEYATQYF. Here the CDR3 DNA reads TGCAGTGCTAGTAGGGGACTAGCGGGGGTTGAGTATGCTACGCAGTATTTT.

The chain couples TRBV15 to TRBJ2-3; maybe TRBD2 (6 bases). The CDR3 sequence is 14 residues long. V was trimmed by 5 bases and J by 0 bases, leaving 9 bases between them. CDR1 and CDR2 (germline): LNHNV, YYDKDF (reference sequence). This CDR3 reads CATSGGFSTDTQYF. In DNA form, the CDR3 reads TGTGCCACCAGCGGGGGGTTTAGCACAGATACGCAGTATTTT.

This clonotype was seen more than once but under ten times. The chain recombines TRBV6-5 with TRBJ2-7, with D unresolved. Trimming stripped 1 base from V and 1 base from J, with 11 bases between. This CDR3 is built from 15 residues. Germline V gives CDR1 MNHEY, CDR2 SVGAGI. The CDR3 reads CASSYLIGGSYEQYF. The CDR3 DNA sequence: TGTGCCAGCAGTTACTTGATTGGCGGATCCTACGAGCAGTACTTC.

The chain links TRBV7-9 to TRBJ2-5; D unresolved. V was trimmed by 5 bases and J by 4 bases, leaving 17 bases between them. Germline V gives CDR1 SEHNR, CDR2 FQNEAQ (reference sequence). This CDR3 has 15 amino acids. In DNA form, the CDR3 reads TGTGCCAGCAGCCCCCCTAGACCGGGTATAGAGACCCAGTACTTC. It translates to CASSPPRPGIETQYF.

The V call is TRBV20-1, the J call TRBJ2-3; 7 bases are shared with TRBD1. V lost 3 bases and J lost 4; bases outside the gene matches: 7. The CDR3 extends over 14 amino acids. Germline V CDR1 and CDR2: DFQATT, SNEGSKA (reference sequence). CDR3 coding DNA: TGCAGTGCTAGCCTTTCTACAGGGGCAGATACGCAGTATTTT. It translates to CSASLSTGADTQYF.

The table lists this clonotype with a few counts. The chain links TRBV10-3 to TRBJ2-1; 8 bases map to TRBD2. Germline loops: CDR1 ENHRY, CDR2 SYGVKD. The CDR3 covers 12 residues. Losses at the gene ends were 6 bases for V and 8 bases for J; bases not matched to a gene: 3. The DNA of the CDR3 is TGTGCCATCAGCTCTAGCGGGTATGAGCAGTTCTTC. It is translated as CAISSSGYEQFF.

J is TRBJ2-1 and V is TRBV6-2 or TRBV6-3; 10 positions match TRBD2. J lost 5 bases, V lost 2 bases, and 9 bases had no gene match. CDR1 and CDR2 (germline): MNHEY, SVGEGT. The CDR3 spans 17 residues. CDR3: CASSYAGLADKHNEQFF. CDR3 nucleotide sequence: TGTGCCAGCAGTTACGCAGGACTAGCGGATAAACACAATGAGCAGTTCTTC.